This TCR beta chain was sequenced for a study of T cells in Graves' hyperthyroidism and ophthalmopathy. Study at large: Peripheral blood was drawn at first diagnosis, prior to all treatment. Overall study results and limits: Ophthalmopathy was told apart from stable hyperthyroidism by a 13 V-J model.

Researchers took RNA transcripts and amplified the TCR beta CDR3 regions from them. The HTBI primer set drove a first-round RT-PCR of the TCR CDR3. TCRdb itself ran the multiplex PCR reads through MiXCR, one entry per CDR3 protein. The sample holds about 290,000 distinct CDR3 sequences, approximately 14% seen once. At least ten counts were recorded for this clonotype. The antigen is not known. Each patient was aged 18 to 65 and had newly diagnosed hyperthyroidism of under 2 months' duration. Diagnosing involved the use of clinical symptoms, serum thyroxine and TRAb, thyroid ultrasound and orbital computed tomography. V shed 7 bases and J shed 1 base, with 12 bases lying between them. The germline gives CDR1 MDHEN, CDR2 SYDVKM. This CDR3 is built from 14 residues.

The rearrangement uses TRBV28 and TRBJ2-3; D gene ambiguous. The sequence was obtained from a woman between 35 and 50 years old with Graves' hyperthyroidism. Sequenced sample: blood. The CDR3 region has the DNA TGTGCCAGCACCCTCGGTGGGCGCACAGATACGCAGTATTTT. Translated, it gives CASTLGGRTDTQYF.